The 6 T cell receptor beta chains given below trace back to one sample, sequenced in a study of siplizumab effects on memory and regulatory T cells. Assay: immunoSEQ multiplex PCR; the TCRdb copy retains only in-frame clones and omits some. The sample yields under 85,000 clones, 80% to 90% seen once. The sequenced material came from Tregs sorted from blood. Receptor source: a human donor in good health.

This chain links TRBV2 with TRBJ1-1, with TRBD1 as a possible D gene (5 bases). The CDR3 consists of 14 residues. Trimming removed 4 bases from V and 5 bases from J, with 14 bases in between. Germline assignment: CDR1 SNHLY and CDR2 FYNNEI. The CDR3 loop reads CASSVGHLGTEAFF. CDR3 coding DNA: TGTGCCAGCAGTGTCGGACACCTTGGTACTGAAGCTTTCTTT.

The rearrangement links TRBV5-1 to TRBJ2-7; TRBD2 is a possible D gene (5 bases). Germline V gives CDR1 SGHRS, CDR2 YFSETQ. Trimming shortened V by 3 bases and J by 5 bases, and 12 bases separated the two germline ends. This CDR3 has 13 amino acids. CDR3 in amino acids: CASSSGVRHEQYF. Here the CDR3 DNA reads TGCGCCAGCAGCTCCGGGGTGCGACACGAGCAGTACTTC.

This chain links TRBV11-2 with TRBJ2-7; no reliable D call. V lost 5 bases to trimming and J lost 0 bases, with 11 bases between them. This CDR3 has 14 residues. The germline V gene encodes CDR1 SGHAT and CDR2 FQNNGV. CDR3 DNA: TGTGCCAGCAGCCTTTCTCGGAGCTCCTACGAGCAGTACTTC. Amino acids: CASSLSRSSYEQYF.

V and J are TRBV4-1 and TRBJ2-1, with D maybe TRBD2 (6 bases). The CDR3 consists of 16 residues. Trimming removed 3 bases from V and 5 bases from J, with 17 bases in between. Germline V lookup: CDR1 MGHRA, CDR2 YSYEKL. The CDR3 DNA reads TGCGCCAGCAGCCATCCCCCGCCGGGACTTAACAATGAGCAGTTCTTC. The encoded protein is CASSHPPPGLNNEQFF.

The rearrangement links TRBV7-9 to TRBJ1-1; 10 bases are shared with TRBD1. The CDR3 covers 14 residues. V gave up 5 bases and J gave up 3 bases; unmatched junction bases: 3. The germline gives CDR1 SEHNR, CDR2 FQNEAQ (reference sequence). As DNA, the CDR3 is TGTGCCAGCAGCGACAGGGGGCAGGACACTGAAGCTTTCTTT. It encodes CASSDRGQDTEAFF.

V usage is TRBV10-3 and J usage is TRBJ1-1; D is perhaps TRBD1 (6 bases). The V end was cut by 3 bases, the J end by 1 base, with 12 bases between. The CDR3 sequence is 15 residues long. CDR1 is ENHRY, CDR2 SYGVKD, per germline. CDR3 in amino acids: CAISEQGRTNTEAFF. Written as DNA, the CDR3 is TGTGCCATCAGTGAACAGGGCAGAACGAACACTGAAGCTTTCTTT.